The present entry profiles one T cell receptor beta chain with its context. Profiled with immunoSEQ multiplex PCR; TCRdb holds only in-frame clones, not every one. This table holds approximately 63,000 clones, roughly 85% found once. The sample originates from a study of blood T cell repertoires in COVID-19. This clonotype originated in an elderly woman with acute or convalescent COVID-19. The sequenced sample consisted of peripheral blood.

CDR3 DNA: TGCGCCAGCAGTGATGGCGGGAATGAAAAACTGTTTTTT. This translates into CASSDGGNEKLFF. The chain uses TRBV10-1 and TRBJ1-4; no reliable D call. Germline loops: CDR1 WNHNN, CDR2 SYGVQD (reference sequence). This CDR3 has 13 amino acids. The V end lost 3 bases, the J end lost 5 bases, and 7 bases lay between the germline ends.